This T cell receptor (beta chain) was sequenced for a study of T cell responses to AZD1222 COVID-19 vaccine. Pooling was applied to second doses at about 4 or about 12 weeks. The CDR3 is 16 amino acids. V was pared by 3 bases and J by 3 bases, with 7 bases of the junction left unmatched. Germline V gene lookup returns CDR1 SGHRS and CDR2 YFSETQ. As regards this clone: Its antigen is unidentified.

Study results and caveats: Donors, mostly white British, included more females; clonal diversity was possibly underestimated. Rises in breadth and depth of Spike-specific TCRs came after two AZD1222 doses. There were vaccine-associated CD4 TCRs across spike, dominant at 160-218 and 743-854.

Generated by immunoSEQ multiplex PCR, the TCRdb table keeps only in-frame clones and is missing some. The profile shows 250,000 to 300,000 clones, 90% to 95% of them singletons. This receptor was obtained from an adult who received the AZD1222 COVID-19 vaccine. Here the sequenced sample was peripheral blood, taken 28 days after the second AZD1222 dose. The V call is TRBV5-1, the J call TRBJ2-1, with 9 bases fitting TRBD2. Written as DNA, the CDR3 is TGCGCCAGCAGCTCCTTAGCGGGAGCAATCTACAATGAGCAGTTCTTC. Its protein is CASSSLAGAIYNEQFF.